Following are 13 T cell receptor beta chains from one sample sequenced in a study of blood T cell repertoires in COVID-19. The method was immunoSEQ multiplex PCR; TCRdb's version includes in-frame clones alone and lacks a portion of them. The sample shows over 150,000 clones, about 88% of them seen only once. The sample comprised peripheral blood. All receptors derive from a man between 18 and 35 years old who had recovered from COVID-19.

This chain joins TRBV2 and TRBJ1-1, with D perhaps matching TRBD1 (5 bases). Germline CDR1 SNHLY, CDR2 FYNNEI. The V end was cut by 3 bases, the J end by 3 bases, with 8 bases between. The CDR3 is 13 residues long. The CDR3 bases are TGTGCCAGCAGTGATTTAGGGGACACTGAAGCTTTCTTT. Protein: CASSDLGDTEAFF.

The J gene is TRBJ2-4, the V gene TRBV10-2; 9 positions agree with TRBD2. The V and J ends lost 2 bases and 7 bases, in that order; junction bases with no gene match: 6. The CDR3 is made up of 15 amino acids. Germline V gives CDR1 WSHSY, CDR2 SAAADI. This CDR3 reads CASSEGLAGFNIQYF. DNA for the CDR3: TGCGCCAGCAGTGAGGGGCTAGCGGGATTTAACATTCAGTACTTC.

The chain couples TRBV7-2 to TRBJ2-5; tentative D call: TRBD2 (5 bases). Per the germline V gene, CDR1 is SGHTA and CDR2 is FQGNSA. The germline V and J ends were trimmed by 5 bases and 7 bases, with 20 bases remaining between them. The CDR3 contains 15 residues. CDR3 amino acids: CASSPSGRAEVTQYF. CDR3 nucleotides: TGTGCCAGCAGCCCGAGTGGGCGGGCCGAGGTGACCCAGTACTTC.

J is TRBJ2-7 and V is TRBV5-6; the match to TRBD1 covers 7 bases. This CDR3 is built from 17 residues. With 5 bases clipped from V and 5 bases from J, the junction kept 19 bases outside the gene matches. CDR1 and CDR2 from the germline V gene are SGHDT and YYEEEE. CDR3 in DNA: TGTGCCAGCAGTCTGGGGCCCGACCGACAGGGAGAACACGAGCAGTACTTC. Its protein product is CASSLGPDRQGEHEQYF.

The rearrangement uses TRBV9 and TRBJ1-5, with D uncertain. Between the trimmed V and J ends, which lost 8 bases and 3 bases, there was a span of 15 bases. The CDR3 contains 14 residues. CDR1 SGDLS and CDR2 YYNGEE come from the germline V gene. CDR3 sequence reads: CASSPTLDNQPQHF. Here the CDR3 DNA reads TGTGCCAGTTCCCCGACACTGGACAATCAGCCCCAGCATTTT.

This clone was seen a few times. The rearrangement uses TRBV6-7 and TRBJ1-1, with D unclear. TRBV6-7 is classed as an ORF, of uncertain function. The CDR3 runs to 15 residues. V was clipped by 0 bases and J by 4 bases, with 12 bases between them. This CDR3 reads CASSYSKGASTEAFF. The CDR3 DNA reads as TGTGCCAGCAGTTACTCGAAGGGAGCGAGCACTGAAGCTTTCTTT.

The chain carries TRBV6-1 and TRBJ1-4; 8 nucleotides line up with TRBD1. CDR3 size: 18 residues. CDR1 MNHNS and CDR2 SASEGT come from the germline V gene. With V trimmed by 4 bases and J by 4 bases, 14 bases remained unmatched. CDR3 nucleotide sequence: TGTGCCAGCAGTGGGCCCCCGACAGGGGCGAAGTATAATGAAAAACTGTTTTTT. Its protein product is CASSGPPTGAKYNEKLFF.

CDR3 sequence (DNA): TGTGCCAGCAGTGGCACTTCGGGAGTCTCCTACGAGCAGTACTTC. It yields the protein CASSGTSGVSYEQYF. The V gene is TRBV6-6, the J gene TRBJ2-7; a weak D match, TRBD2 (6 bases). Germline values: CDR1 MNHNY, CDR2 SVGAGI (reference sequence). V dropped 5 bases and J dropped 0 bases, with 14 bases sitting between them. This CDR3 has 15 residues.

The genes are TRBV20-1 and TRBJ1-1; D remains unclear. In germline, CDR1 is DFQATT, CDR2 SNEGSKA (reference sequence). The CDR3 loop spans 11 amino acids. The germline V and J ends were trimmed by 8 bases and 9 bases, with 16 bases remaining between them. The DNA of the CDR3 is TGCAGTCCCGTGGGAGGGATACAAGCTTTCTTT. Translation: CSPVGGIQAFF.

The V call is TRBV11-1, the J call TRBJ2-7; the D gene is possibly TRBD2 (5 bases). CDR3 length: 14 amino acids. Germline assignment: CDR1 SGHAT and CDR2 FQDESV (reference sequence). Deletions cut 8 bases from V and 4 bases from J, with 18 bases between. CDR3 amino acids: CASGVSGARYEQYF. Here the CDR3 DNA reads TGTGCCAGCGGTGTAAGCGGAGCTAGGTACGAGCAGTACTTC.

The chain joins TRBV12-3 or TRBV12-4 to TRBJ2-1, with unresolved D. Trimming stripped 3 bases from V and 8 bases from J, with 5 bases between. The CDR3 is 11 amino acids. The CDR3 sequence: CASSFGYEQFF. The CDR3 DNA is TGTGCCAGCAGTTTTGGCTATGAGCAGTTCTTC.

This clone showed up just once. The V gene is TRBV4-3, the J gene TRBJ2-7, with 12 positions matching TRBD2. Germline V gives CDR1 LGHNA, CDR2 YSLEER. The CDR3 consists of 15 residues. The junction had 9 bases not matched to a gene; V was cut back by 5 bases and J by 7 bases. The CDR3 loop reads CASSTQTSGSTEQYF. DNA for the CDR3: TGCGCCAGCAGCACCCAGACTAGCGGGAGCACGGAGCAGTACTTC.

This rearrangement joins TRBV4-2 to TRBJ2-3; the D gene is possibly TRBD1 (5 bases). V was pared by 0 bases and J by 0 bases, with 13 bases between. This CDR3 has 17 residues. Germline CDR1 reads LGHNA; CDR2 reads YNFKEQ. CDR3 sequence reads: CASSQDIGQGSTDTQYF. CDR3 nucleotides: TGTGCCAGCAGCCAAGATATAGGGCAGGGCAGCACAGATACGCAGTATTTT.